These 18 T cell receptor beta chains share one sample of origin, sequenced in a study of vaccination and CD4 T cells after COVID-19. Treatment described: roughly 11-day PBMC culture with coronavirus spike peptide pools or control peptides (ViraFEST assay). Antigen specificity for these receptors is unknown. An Oncomine TCR Beta short-read assay was used to sequence the DNA from cultured CD4+ T cells. TCRdb re-analysed the PCR reads in MiXCR, keeping a single row per CDR3 protein. The sample consists of about 19,000 distinct CDR3 sequences, approximately 22% of them appearing once. Sequencing was done on a sample of cultured CD4+ T cells from blood. The receptors shown here come from a human donor with COVID-19.

The rearrangement links TRBV7-2 to TRBJ2-5; D remains ambiguous. Germline V lookup: CDR1 SGHTA, CDR2 FQGNSA. This CDR3 contains 13 residues. V lost 1 base to trimming and J lost 4 bases, with 7 bases between them. This CDR3 is CASSLGKGETQYF. CDR3 nucleotides: TGTGCCAGCAGCTTAGGAAAGGGAGAGACCCAGTACTTC.

The gene calls are TRBV2 and TRBJ1-1; TRBD1 aligns across 8 bases. This CDR3 region has 13 residues. Looked up from germline, CDR1 is SNHLY and CDR2 is FYNNEI. V lost 8 bases, J lost 3 bases, and 5 bases stayed unmatched. The CDR3 region is CASVDRVHTEAFF. The DNA for the CDR3 is TGTGCCAGCGTGGACAGGGTCCACACTGAAGCTTTCTTT.

This clonotype was observed a few times. V usage is TRBV7-9 and J usage is TRBJ1-2, with TRBD1 matching over 10 bases. The length of the CDR3 is 16 residues. CDR1 is SEHNR, CDR2 FQNEAQ, per germline (reference sequence). The V segment lost 5 bases and the J segment 3 bases; nucleotides outside the gene matches: 9. CDR3 DNA: TGTGCCAGCAGCCCCTCCGGGACAGGGGATCACTATGGCTACACCTTC. Encoded protein: CASSPSGTGDHYGYTF.

This clonotype showed up just a few times. The genes are TRBV11-2 and TRBJ1-1, with D tentatively TRBD1 (5 bases). Trimming pared 1 base from V and 11 bases from J, leaving 11 bases between. Germline CDR1 reads SGHAT; CDR2 reads FQNNGV. CDR3 length equals 12 residues. CDR3 DNA sequence: TGTGCCAGCAGCTTAGCTGCAGGGAACGCTTTCTTT. The encoded protein is CASSLAAGNAFF.

The rearrangement joins TRBV7-2 to TRBJ2-7; 8 nucleotides line up with TRBD2. J lost 0 bases, V lost 1 base, and 8 bases had no gene match. Germline V gene lookup returns CDR1 SGHTA and CDR2 FQGNSA. This CDR3 region has 17 residues. CDR3 nucleotides: TGTGCCAGCAGCTTAGTCGGGGGGGGCCCCAGCTCCTACGAGCAGTACTTC. Its protein product is CASSLVGGGPSSYEQYF. Together with reference TRBV7-2 and TRBJ2-7, the CDR3 gives the full variable domain: GAGVSQSPSNKVTEKGKDVELRCDPISGHTALYWYRQSLGQGLEFLIYFQGNSAPDKSGLPSDRFSAERTGGSVSTLTIQRTQQEDSAVYLCASSLVGGGPSSYEQYFGPGTRLTVT.

The chain employs TRBV5-1 and TRBJ1-1; TRBD1 matches at 9 bases. The ends lost 4 bases at V and 4 bases at J; junction bases unmatched: 5. CDR1 and CDR2 from the germline V gene are SGHRS and YFSETQ. CDR3 length equals 14 residues. The CDR3: CASSTGTGSTEAFF. Here the CDR3 DNA reads TGCGCCAGCAGCACCGGGACAGGGAGCACTGAAGCTTTCTTT. Full variable domain (outside the CDR3, taken from reference TRBV5-1 and TRBJ1-1): KAGVTQTPRYLIKTRGQQVTLSCSPISGHRSVSWYQQTPGQGLQFLFEYFSETQRNKGNFPGRFSGRQFSNSRSEMNVSTLELGDSALYLCASSTGTGSTEAFFGQGTRLTVV.

The chain employs TRBV29-1 and TRBJ2-7, with 9 bases matching TRBD1. V lost 7 bases, J lost 0 bases, and 4 bases stayed unmatched. This CDR3 comprises 13 residues. Per the germline V gene, CDR1 is SQVTM and CDR2 is ANQGSEA. The CDR3 bases are TGCAGCGGTACGACAGGGGGCTCCTACGAGCAGTACTTC. Its protein is CSGTTGGSYEQYF.

V and J are TRBV11-2 and TRBJ1-2; TRBD1 matches 9 bases. From germline, CDR1 is SGHAT and CDR2 FQNNGV. Trimming cost V 5 bases and J 6 bases; bases outside gene matches: 10. The CDR3 consists of 15 residues. Here the CDR3 reads CASSVTGQGRNGYTF. The DNA for the CDR3 is TGTGCCAGCAGCGTTACGGGACAGGGCCGGAATGGCTACACCTTC.

V usage is TRBV12-3 or TRBV12-4 and J usage is TRBJ2-2; D is possibly TRBD2 (6 bases). V was clipped by 4 bases and J by 4 bases, with 19 bases between them. The CDR3 runs 17 residues. The CDR3 DNA follows: TGTGCCAGCAGTTCCTCGGGAGTACCTACATCCACCGGGGAGCTGTTTTTT. Protein sequence: CASSSSGVPTSTGELFF.

CDR3 residues: CASSYPDEQFF. The CDR3 region has the DNA TGTGCCAGCAGTTATCCGGATGAGCAGTTCTTC. The rearrangement links TRBV6-2 or TRBV6-3 to TRBJ2-1; D ambiguous. Germline CDR1 reads MNHEY; CDR2 reads SVGEGT. This CDR3 has 11 residues. V shed 3 bases and J shed 8 bases, with 5 bases lying between them.

This clonotype was seen only a few times. This chain connects TRBV7-6 to TRBJ1-6; D call uncertain. Germline assignment: CDR1 SGHVS and CDR2 FNYEAQ. Trimming shortened V by 2 bases and J by 3 bases, and 14 bases separated the two germline ends. The CDR3 has 17 residues. CDR3: CASSLIIRNLYNSPLHF. The CDR3 DNA reads TGTGCCAGCAGCTTAATTATCCGGAATCTCTATAATTCACCCCTCCACTTT. Full variable domain (rest looked up from reference TRBV7-6 and TRBJ1-6): GAGVSQSPRYKVTKRGQDVALRCDPISGHVSLYWYRQALGQGPEFLTYFNYEAQQDKSGLPNDRFSAERPEGSISTLTIQRTEQRDSAMYRCASSLIIRNLYNSPLHFGNGTRLTVT.

This clonotype is labeled as medium-sized. The chain carries TRBV6-1 and TRBJ1-5; maybe TRBD1 (5 bases). The CDR3 loop spans 14 amino acids. Germline values: CDR1 MNHNS, CDR2 SASEGT. V was cut by 3 bases and J by 6 bases, with 12 bases left in between. This CDR3 is CASSEAGRGQPQHF. Here the CDR3 DNA reads TGTGCCAGCAGTGAGGCGGGGAGGGGTCAGCCCCAGCATTTT.

This rearrangement joins TRBV5-6 to TRBJ2-3; D is uncertain. Germline-derived CDR1 and CDR2 are SGHDT and YYEEEE. Deletions cut 9 bases from V and 4 bases from J, with 12 bases between. The CDR3 extends over 12 amino acids. The CDR3 region has the DNA TGTGCCACAAACCGGATGGCAGATACGCAGTATTTT. Translating it yields CATNRMADTQYF.

The rearrangement links TRBV28 to TRBJ2-7; no clear D. CDR1 and CDR2 (germline): MDHEN, SYDVKM. Trimming removed 0 bases at V and 1 base at J, with 7 bases between. CDR3 length: 14 amino acids. For the CDR3, the DNA is TGTGCCAGCAGTTTATGGGTGGCGTCCTACGAGCAGTACTTC. It encodes CASSLWVASYEQYF.

The chain links TRBV7-6 to TRBJ2-1; 8 positions agree with TRBD2. This CDR3 is built from 19 residues. The germline gives CDR1 SGHVS, CDR2 FNYEAQ. With V trimmed by 6 bases and J by 3 bases, 19 bases remained unmatched. In DNA, the CDR3 is TGTGCCAGCAGACACCCGGGGGTAGCGGGGACCGACGGCTACAATGAGCAGTTCTTC. It yields the protein CASRHPGVAGTDGYNEQFF.

The chain links TRBV9 to TRBJ2-1; the D is unclear. Deletions cut 2 bases from V and 1 base from J, with 16 bases between. The length of the CDR3 is 17 residues. The germline gives CDR1 SGDLS, CDR2 YYNGEE. This CDR3 is CASSVEANLGSYNEQFF. The CDR3 DNA reads TGTGCCAGCAGCGTTGAGGCCAACCTTGGTTCCTACAATGAGCAGTTCTTC.

The chain has TRBV7-2 and TRBJ2-3; 11 bases are a match to TRBD2. J gave up 0 bases and V 4 bases, and 9 bases lay outside the gene matches. Germline loops: CDR1 SGHTA, CDR2 FQGNSA. The CDR3 runs 18 residues. The CDR3 nucleotides are TGTGCCAGCAGCTCGGTAGCGGGGGGGCGTCCGAGCACAGATACGCAGTATTTT. Amino acid sequence: CASSSVAGGRPSTDTQYF.

This clonotype was picked up a small number of times. This sequence joins TRBV9 and TRBJ1-4; 8 bases agree with TRBD1. This CDR3 comprises 15 residues. The V gene's germline CDR1 is SGDLS and CDR2 YYNGEE. V was pared by 4 bases and J by 7 bases, with 9 bases of the junction left unmatched. CDR3 amino acids: CASSSGQGGFEKLFF. In DNA form, the CDR3 reads TGTGCCAGCAGCTCCGGACAGGGCGGGTTTGAAAAACTGTTTTTT.